Below are 28 T cell receptor beta chains sequenced from a single sample in a study of T cell changes during pregnancy in multiple sclerosis. Profiling relied on immunoSEQ multiplex PCR, and the TCRdb table lists in-frame clones only, not all of them. The sample has approximately 61,000 clones, 90% seen once; the top ten hold 3.3%. Sequencing was performed on peripheral blood, taken in the first trimester of pregnancy. Receptors were obtained from a female donor in good health, enrolled as a control in a pregnancy study.

This chain joins TRBV4-1 and TRBJ2-2; D is unclear. Germline lookup yields CDR1 MGHRA and CDR2 YSYEKL. The ends were cut back, 1 base at V and 3 bases at J, with 9 bases in the middle. This CDR3 region has 15 residues. The CDR3, as DNA: TGCGCCAGCAGCCAAGGGGCACAGTACACCGGGGAGCTGTTTTTT. This translates into CASSQGAQYTGELFF.

This clone was found once. The chain is built from TRBV19 and TRBJ2-7, with 10 bases identical to TRBD1. From germline, CDR1 is LNHDA and CDR2 SQIVND (reference sequence). The CDR3 sequence is 14 residues long. Trimming at V came to 4 bases and at J to 3 bases, leaving 3 bases not matched to a gene. The CDR3 sequence is CASSKGQGNYEQYF. CDR3 in DNA: TGTGCCAGTAGTAAGGGACAGGGGAACTACGAGCAGTACTTC.

This clone was detected only a few times. The chain joins TRBV28 to TRBJ2-2; unclear D gene. Trimming pared 7 bases from V and 6 bases from J, leaving 15 bases between. This CDR3 is 14 amino acids long. From germline, CDR1 is MDHEN and CDR2 SYDVKM. The CDR3 spells CASTPSPESGELFF. The CDR3 DNA is TGTGCCAGCACCCCGAGCCCGGAGTCCGGGGAGCTGTTTTTT. The full variable domain, in which reference TRBV28 and TRBJ2-2 provide the parts outside the CDR3, is DVKVTQSSRYLVKRTGEKVFLECVQDMDHENMFWYRQDPGLGLRLIYFSYDVKMKEKGDIPEGYSVSREKKERFSLILESASTNQTSMYLCASTPSPESGELFFGEGSRLTVL.

The chain links TRBV2 to TRBJ1-1; no definite D call. V lost 7 bases and J 2 bases, leaving 11 bases between the germline ends. This CDR3 is 13 amino acids long. Germline V gene data show CDR1 as SNHLY and CDR2 as FYNNEI. CDR3 sequence: CASMVESNTEAFF. The CDR3 nucleotides read TGTGCCAGCATGGTGGAGTCCAACACTGAAGCTTTCTTT.

With respect to this clone: The sample carries other DNA sequences with the same CDR3. The rearrangement uses TRBV18 and TRBJ1-2, with 7 bases identical to TRBD1. V trimming: 0 bases; J trimming: 5 bases; junction bases outside the gene matches: 3. CDR1 KGHSH and CDR2 LQKENI come from the germline V gene. This CDR3 is built from 14 residues. CDR3 in amino acids: CASSPPGQRYGYTF. In DNA, the CDR3 is TGTGCCAGCTCACCACCGGGACAGAGATATGGCTACACCTTC.

The rearrangement uses TRBV27 and TRBJ1-1, with D perhaps TRBD1 (5 bases). This CDR3 region has 13 residues. Germline V gene lookup returns CDR1 MNHEY and CDR2 SMNVEV (reference sequence). V was clipped by 3 bases and J by 2 bases, with 7 bases between them. CDR3 nucleotide sequence: TGTGCCAGCAGTTTCGGGGGAAACACTGAAGCTTTCTTT. As protein: CASSFGGNTEAFF.

This chain links TRBV7-6 with TRBJ2-2; 7 nucleotides match TRBD2. This CDR3 has 15 residues. CDR1 and CDR2 from the germline V gene are SGHVS and FNYEAQ. Losses at the gene ends were 4 bases for V and 4 bases for J; bases not matched to a gene: 6. The CDR3 is CASSSTSGATGELFF. CDR3 sequence (DNA): TGTGCCAGCAGCTCCACGAGCGGGGCCACCGGGGAGCTGTTTTTT.

This clone appeared a few times. The chain has TRBV29-1 and TRBJ1-1; no definite D call. This CDR3 comprises 13 residues. V gave up 2 bases and J gave up 2 bases, with 9 bases separating them. Germline CDR1 is SQVTM and CDR2 is ANQGSEA. CDR3 sequence (DNA): TGCAGCGTTGAAAAACAGTTTAACACTGAAGCTTTCTTT. The encoded protein is CSVEKQFNTEAFF. Full variable domain (remainder filled in from reference TRBV29-1 and TRBJ1-1): SAVISQKPSRDICQRGTSLTIQCQVDSQVTMMFWYRQQPGQSLTLIATANQGSEATYESGFVIDKFPISRPNLTFSTLTVSNMSPEDSSIYLCSVEKQFNTEAFFGQGTRLTVV.

The chain is built from TRBV11-2 and TRBJ2-3; TRBD2 matches at 10 bases. Germline values: CDR1 SGHAT, CDR2 FQNNGV. CDR3 length equals 18 residues. Trimming at V came to 5 bases and at J to 2 bases, leaving 13 bases not matched to a gene. CDR3 in DNA: TGTGCCAGCAGCCGCGGGAAAGGAGGGACTAGCGACACAGATACGCAGTATTTT. Translating it yields CASSRGKGGTSDTDTQYF.

The chain joins TRBV7-9 to TRBJ2-7; no definite D call. Deletions cut 11 bases from V and 4 bases from J, with 21 bases between. In germline, CDR1 is SEHNR, CDR2 FQNEAQ (reference sequence). The CDR3 covers 14 residues. CDR3 sequence: CALGPARTDYEQYF. In DNA, the CDR3 is TGTGCCCTGGGTCCCGCCCGTACAGATTACGAGCAGTACTTC. Supplemented by reference TRBV7-9 and TRBJ2-7, the full variable domain reads DTGVSQNPRHKITKRGQNVTFRCDPISEHNRLYWYRQTLGQGPEFLTYFQNEAQLEKSRLLSDRFSAERPKGSFSTLEIQRTEQGDSAMYLCALGPARTDYEQYFGPGTRLTVT.

The chain couples TRBV2 to TRBJ2-1; 15 nucleotides agree with TRBD2. This CDR3 has 17 amino acids. Unmatched junction bases numbered 12, after V lost 6 bases and J lost 9 bases. Germline lookup yields CDR1 SNHLY and CDR2 FYNNEI. CDR3 DNA: TGTGCCAGCAGCTCCCTCCCACCGGGACTAGCGGGGGGTGAGCAGTTCTTC. Its translation: CASSSLPPGLAGGEQFF.

The chain has TRBV10-3 and TRBJ2-1; 10 bases line up with TRBD1. After removal of 6 bases from V and 8 bases from J, the junction contained 4 bases not matched to a gene. This CDR3 spans 13 amino acids. Germline values: CDR1 ENHRY, CDR2 SYGVKD. CDR3 sequence: CAIRDRGDDEQFF. As DNA, the CDR3 is TGTGCCATCAGGGACAGGGGGGACGATGAGCAGTTCTTC.

CDR3 sequence (DNA): TGTGCCAGCAGCCAAGACTGGGCAGATACGCAGTATTTT. It is translated as CASSQDWADTQYF. The chain couples TRBV9 to TRBJ2-3; D unresolved. Trimming removed 4 bases at V and 4 bases at J, with 10 bases between. The CDR3 runs to 13 residues. Germline CDR1 is SGDLS and CDR2 is YYNGEE. The full variable domain, rest sourced from reference TRBV9 and TRBJ2-3, is DSGVTQTPKHLITATGQRVTLRCSPRSGDLSVYWYQQSLDQGLQFLIQYYNGEERAKGNILERFSAQQFPDLHSELNLSSLELGDSALYFCASSQDWADTQYFGPGTRLTVL.

The chain carries TRBV7-9 and TRBJ2-1; the D gene is possibly TRBD2 (6 bases). The CDR3 contains 15 residues. Trimming removed 4 bases at V and 10 bases at J, with 20 bases between. Germline values: CDR1 SEHNR, CDR2 FQNEAQ (reference sequence). CDR3 region: CASSSPLIGSVEQFF. CDR3 DNA sequence: TGTGCCAGCAGCTCGCCCCTCATCGGGAGCGTCGAGCAGTTCTTC.

The chain has TRBV7-2 and TRBJ1-2, with D tentatively TRBD1 (6 bases). The ends were cut back, 5 bases at V and 4 bases at J, with 11 bases in the middle. Germline V CDR1 and CDR2: SGHTA, FQGNSA. The CDR3 is made up of 13 amino acids. The CDR3 is CASSPLGGYGYTF. The CDR3 coding sequence is TGTGCCAGCAGCCCACTAGGGGGCTATGGCTACACCTTC.

The chain is built from TRBV18 and TRBJ1-3; TRBD1 is a possible D gene (5 bases). The germline CDR1 and CDR2 sequences are KGHSH and LQKENI. This CDR3 contains 15 residues. Trimming took off 7 bases at V and 0 bases at J, with 13 bases between the two ends. CDR3 region: CASFDSQGSGNTIYF. CDR3 DNA sequence: TGTGCCAGCTTCGACAGCCAAGGCTCTGGAAACACCATATATTTT.

This chain connects TRBV5-4 to TRBJ2-2; D possibly corresponds to TRBD2 (6 bases). CDR1 and CDR2 from the germline V gene are SGHNT and YYREEE (reference sequence). Trimming pared 3 bases from V and 7 bases from J, leaving 13 bases between. This CDR3 has 14 residues. CDR3 DNA: TGTGCCAGCAGCTCGTCTAGCGACTACGGGGAGCTGTTTTTT. The encoded protein is CASSSSSDYGELFF.

The V gene is TRBV7-8, the J gene TRBJ1-2, with 7 nucleotides matching TRBD1. Looked up from germline, CDR1 is SGHVS and CDR2 is FQNEAQ. Trimming removed 6 bases from V and 3 bases from J; junction bases left unmatched: 4. The CDR3 runs to 13 residues. The CDR3 DNA sequence: TGTGCCAGCAGTTCCAGGGGGGACTATGGCTACACCTTC. Translated: CASSSRGDYGYTF.

CDR3 sequence: CASRGGDREEGYTF. The CDR3 nucleotides are TGTGCCTCCCGGGGGGGCGACAGGGAGGAGGGCTACACCTTC. V and J are TRBV19 and TRBJ1-2; the match to TRBD1 covers 7 bases. From germline, CDR1 is LNHDA and CDR2 SQIVND (reference sequence). The junction had 17 bases not matched to a gene; V was cut back by 11 bases and J by 8 bases. The CDR3 extends over 14 amino acids.

The rearrangement uses TRBV25-1 and TRBJ2-7; D gene unclear. Germline V gene data show CDR1 as MGHDK and CDR2 as SYGVNS. The CDR3 has 13 residues. V was pared by 6 bases and J by 0 bases, with 9 bases between. The CDR3 loop is CASRALHSYEQYF. CDR3 bases: TGTGCCAGCAGGGCCCTCCACTCCTACGAGCAGTACTTC.

This CDR3 is CASSYGQGNTEAFF. In nucleotides, the CDR3 is TGTGCCAGCAGTTACGGACAGGGAAACACTGAAGCTTTCTTT. The chain uses TRBV2 and TRBJ1-1; TRBD1 matches 8 bases. The CDR3 length is 14 residues. Per the germline V gene, CDR1 is SNHLY and CDR2 is FYNNEI. Trimming at V came to 5 bases and at J to 2 bases, leaving 4 bases not matched to a gene.

The J gene is TRBJ1-1, the V gene TRBV19; TRBD1 matches 9 bases. This CDR3 region has 14 residues. V lost 5 bases to trimming and J lost 5 bases; unmatched junction nucleotides: 6. Germline CDR1 LNHDA, CDR2 SQIVND (reference sequence). CDR3 coding DNA: TGTGCCAGTAGTGAGGACAGGGGCCGGACTGAAGCTTTCTTT. This encodes CASSEDRGRTEAFF.

In DNA form, the CDR3 reads TGTGCCTGGAGTCAGACAGGGGGTTACGAGCAGTACTTC. Its translation: CAWSQTGGYEQYF. The chain couples TRBV30 to TRBJ2-7, with 9 positions matching TRBD1. The V gene end was trimmed by 2 bases and the J gene end by 4 bases; junction bases not matched to a gene: 3. Germline V lookup: CDR1 GTSNPN, CDR2 SVGIG (reference sequence). This CDR3 is built from 13 residues.

The chain is built from TRBV6-5 and TRBJ2-1; 9 positions match TRBD2. With 4 bases clipped from V and 5 bases from J, the junction kept 9 bases outside the gene matches. This CDR3 comprises 16 residues. Germline V CDR1 and CDR2: MNHEY, SVGAGI. Here the CDR3 reads CASSSHPGTSNNEQFF. DNA for the CDR3: TGTGCCAGCAGTTCCCATCCCGGGACTAGCAACAATGAGCAGTTCTTC.

V usage is TRBV19 and J usage is TRBJ1-1, with a weak D call TRBD1 (6 bases). The CDR3 sequence is 15 residues long. The germline V gene has CDR1 LNHDA and CDR2 SQIVND (reference sequence). V was trimmed by 8 bases and J by 5 bases, leaving 21 bases between them. This chain's CDR3 is CASGYREGLRTEAFF. The CDR3 DNA sequence: TGTGCCAGTGGGTACAGGGAGGGGTTGAGGACTGAAGCTTTCTTT.

This clone has a handful of counts. The chain carries TRBV19 and TRBJ1-4; D call uncertain. Per germline, CDR1 LNHDA and CDR2 SQIVND (reference sequence). V gave up 10 bases and J gave up 7 bases, with 16 bases separating them. The CDR3 is made up of 13 amino acids. The chain's CDR3 is CATLPRRSEKLFF. The CDR3 region has the DNA TGTGCCACCCTCCCTCGTAGGAGTGAAAAACTGTTTTTT. The variable domain in full, with the rest retrieved from reference TRBV19 and TRBJ1-4, is DGGITQSPKYLFRKEGQNVTLSCEQNLNHDAMYWYRQDPGQGLRLIYYSQIVNDFQKGDIAEGYSVSREKKESFPLTVTSAQKNPTAFYLCATLPRRSEKLFFGSGTQLSVL.

The chain links TRBV7-3 to TRBJ1-1, with TRBD1 as a possible D gene (5 bases). This CDR3 spans 13 amino acids. In germline, CDR1 is SGHTA, CDR2 FQGTGA. Deletions cut 2 bases from V and 1 base from J, with 5 bases between. The DNA of the CDR3 is TGTGCCAGCAGCTTAGACAGGAACACTGAAGCTTTCTTT. Protein sequence: CASSLDRNTEAFF.

The gene calls are TRBV6-5 and TRBJ1-2, with TRBD1 identical over 8 bases. This CDR3 has 15 amino acids. J gave up 8 bases and V 2 bases, and 10 bases lay outside the gene matches. Germline V gives CDR1 MNHEY, CDR2 SVGAGI. The CDR3 DNA is TGTGCCAGCAGTTACGGCGACAGGGGCGCGGGCGGCTACACCTTC. As protein: CASSYGDRGAGGYTF.